Following are 14 T cell receptor beta chains from one sample sequenced in a study of T cells in Graves' hyperthyroidism and ophthalmopathy. It was RNA transcripts that yielded the amplified TCR beta CDR3 regions. First-round RT-PCR of the TCR CDR3 relied on the HTBI primer set. TCRdb passed the multiplex PCR reads through MiXCR, listing each CDR3 protein once. The sample includes around 490,000 distinct CDR3 sequences, roughly 21% of them seen just once. The sequencing input was blood. Source of these receptors: a man in his forties or fifties with Graves' ophthalmopathy.

As to this clonotype: At one of its ends the junction is not consistent with the germline gene, which may arise from a read error. Written as DNA, the CDR3 is TGTGCCAGCAGTTCCGTGCGGAGCTCCTACCATGAGCAGTTCTTC. It encodes CASSSVRSSYHEQFF. The rearrangement uses TRBV12-3 or TRBV12-4 and TRBJ2-1; no reliable D call. The CDR3 extends over 15 amino acids.

This chain connects TRBV15 to TRBJ2-1; the D gene is possibly TRBD1 (6 bases). Trimming took 1 base from V and 9 from J, leaving 10 bases between them. This CDR3 is 13 amino acids long. CDR1 is LNHNV, CDR2 YYDKDF, per germline (reference sequence). The CDR3, as DNA: TGTGCCACCAGCAGAGTGGGGGCCGCTGAGCAGTTCTTC. It specifies CATSRVGAAEQFF. Full variable domain (outside the CDR3, taken from reference TRBV15 and TRBJ2-1): DAMVIQNPRYQVTQFGKPVTLSCSQTLNHNVMYWYQQKSSQAPKLLFHYYDKDFNNEADTPDNFQSRRPNTSFCFLDIRSPGLGDTAMYLCATSRVGAAEQFFGPGTRLTVL.

The J gene is TRBJ2-1, the V gene TRBV3-1; D is ambiguous. The V and J ends lost 1 base and 0 bases respectively, with 10 bases between them. Germline V gives CDR1 LGHDT, CDR2 YNNKEL (reference sequence). CDR3 length: 16 residues. In DNA form, the CDR3 reads TGTGCCAGCAGCCAAGGAGCGCATAGCTCCTACAATGAGCAGTTCTTC. Translation: CASSQGAHSSYNEQFF.

CDR3 loop: CASSSLVGISGNTIYF. CDR3 bases: TGTGCCAGCAGCTCCCTTGTGGGGATCTCTGGAAACACCATATATTTT. V is TRBV11-2 and J is TRBJ1-3; D uncertain. From germline, CDR1 is SGHAT and CDR2 FQNNGV. V lost 4 bases, J lost 0 bases, and 13 bases lay in between. The CDR3 has 16 residues.

This clonotype was seen more than once but under ten times. The chain has TRBV27 and TRBJ2-1; 8 bases agree with TRBD1. V was clipped by 6 bases and J by 6 bases; unmatched bases: 10. Germline loops: CDR1 MNHEY, CDR2 SMNVEV (reference sequence). The CDR3 has 15 amino acids. CDR3 DNA sequence: TGTGCCAGCAGGGGAACAGGGGGAAAGGGCAATGAGCAGTTCTTC. Amino acids: CASRGTGGKGNEQFF.

This clonotype was counted at least ten times. The DNA of the CDR3 is TGTGCCAGCAAACGGTCGGGGACACCCTACGAGCAGTACTTC. Its protein is CASKRSGTPYEQYF. This chain joins TRBV6-1 and TRBJ2-7, with D tentatively TRBD1 (6 bases). CDR3 size: 14 residues. CDR1 is MNHNS and CDR2 is SASEGT in the germline V gene. With 7 bases removed from V and 2 bases from J, the gap between germline ends came to 15 bases.

The chain is built from TRBV5-1 and TRBJ2-5, with D possibly matching TRBD2 (5 bases). Germline assignment: CDR1 SGHRS and CDR2 YFSETQ. V lost 4 bases and J lost 4, with 23 bases in between. The CDR3 consists of 17 residues. The CDR3 DNA follows: TGCGCCAGCAGCCGGGATAGAGCGGATGGGTATGGAGAGACCCAGTACTTC. It specifies CASSRDRADGYGETQYF.

This clonotype was counted between two and nine times. A read error may explain this, as a much larger clone is one base away. This chain connects TRBV5-8 to TRBJ2-3, with D unclear. V was pared by 4 bases and J by 1 base, with 7 bases between. The CDR3 covers 13 residues. Germline loops: CDR1 SGHTS, CDR2 YDEGEE. CDR3 loop: CASSAWGTDTQYF. CDR3 DNA sequence: TGTGCCAGCAGCGCCTGGGGCACAGATACGCAGTATTTT. Supplemented by reference TRBV5-8 and TRBJ2-3, the full variable domain reads EAGVTQSPTHLIKTRGQQATLRCSPISGHTSVYWYQQALGLGLQFLLWYDEGEERNRGNFPPRFSGRQFPNYSSELNVNALELEDSALYLCASSAWGTDTQYFGPGTRLTVL.

This clonotype appeared many times. The chain uses TRBV2 and TRBJ1-5; D is undetermined. Germline CDR1 is SNHLY and CDR2 is FYNNEI. The CDR3 totals 15 residues. Trimming left V 2 bases short and J 2 bases short, with 10 bases between. The CDR3 bases are TGTGCCAGCAGTGAAAACTCGAGGGGCAATCAGCCCCAGCATTTT. It is translated as CASSENSRGNQPQHF.

This chain connects TRBV4-1 to TRBJ1-1; 7 positions match TRBD1. Germline CDR1 and CDR2: MGHRA and YSYEKL. The CDR3 covers 14 residues. Unmatched junction bases numbered 13, after V lost 6 bases and J lost 9 bases. Here the CDR3 reads CASSRQGESGKAFF. CDR3 sequence (DNA): TGCGCCAGCAGTCGACAGGGCGAGTCGGGGAAAGCTTTCTTT.

This clonotype has a count of ten or more. The genes are TRBV3-1 and TRBJ2-5, with D uncertain. V shed 2 bases and J shed 5 bases, with 9 bases lying between them. CDR1 LGHDT and CDR2 YNNKEL come from the germline V gene (reference sequence). The CDR3 is 13 amino acids. The CDR3 sequence is CASSQFNSETQYF. The CDR3 DNA follows: TGTGCCAGCAGCCAATTTAACAGTGAGACCCAGTACTTC.

This clonotype was seen ten or more times. This chain uses TRBV5-1 with TRBJ2-3; TRBD2 might be the D (5 bases). V was pared by 0 bases and J by 3 bases, with 8 bases between. Germline V gene lookup returns CDR1 SGHRS and CDR2 YFSETQ. The CDR3 loop spans 14 amino acids. The CDR3 here is CASSLGTGTDTQYF. The CDR3 coding sequence is TGCGCCAGCAGCTTGGGAACGGGGACAGATACGCAGTATTTT.

V and J are TRBV6-1 and TRBJ1-2; D not certain. This CDR3 is built from 13 residues. Trimming cost V 4 bases and J 3 bases, with 9 bases left between them. The V gene's germline CDR1 is MNHNS and CDR2 SASEGT. The CDR3, as DNA: TGTGCCAGCAGTGTTGCCGGATACTATGGCTACACCTTC. Amino acids: CASSVAGYYGYTF.

Worth noting for this clonotype: A much larger clonotype is one base distant, so this may be a read error. As the CDR3 is not closed by the conserved phenylalanine or tryptophan, this likely results from a read error. The chain couples TRBV28 to TRBJ2-7; D assignment may be TRBD1 or TRBD2 (5 bases each). V was clipped by 5 bases and J by 0 bases, with 17 bases between them. The CDR3 extends over 16 amino acids. Germline assignment: CDR1 MDHEN and CDR2 SYDVKM. The CDR3 sequence: CASSPRDGKLSYEQYL. Written as DNA, the CDR3 is TGTGCCAGCAGTCCGAGGGACGGCAAACTCTCCTACGAGCAGTACCTC.